The source of this T cell receptor beta chain is a study of blood T cell repertoires in COVID-19. This CDR3 is built from 17 residues. Germline CDR1 is MRHNA and CDR2 is SNTAGT. Trimming removed 3 bases from V and 1 base from J; junction bases left unmatched: 9. Clones were read by immunoSEQ multiplex PCR, and TCRdb kept only the in-frame ones, dropping some. The data contain over 150,000 clones, roughly 82% of them singletons. This clonotype originated in a human donor in a cohort sampled during active COVID-19. J is TRBJ1-1 and V is TRBV6-4, with 9 bases identical to TRBD1. Sequencing input: peripheral blood. The CDR3, as DNA: TGTGCCAGCAGTGAAAAACCGAACAGGGGGCAGAACACTGAAGCTTTCTTT. It specifies CASSEKPNRGQNTEAFF.